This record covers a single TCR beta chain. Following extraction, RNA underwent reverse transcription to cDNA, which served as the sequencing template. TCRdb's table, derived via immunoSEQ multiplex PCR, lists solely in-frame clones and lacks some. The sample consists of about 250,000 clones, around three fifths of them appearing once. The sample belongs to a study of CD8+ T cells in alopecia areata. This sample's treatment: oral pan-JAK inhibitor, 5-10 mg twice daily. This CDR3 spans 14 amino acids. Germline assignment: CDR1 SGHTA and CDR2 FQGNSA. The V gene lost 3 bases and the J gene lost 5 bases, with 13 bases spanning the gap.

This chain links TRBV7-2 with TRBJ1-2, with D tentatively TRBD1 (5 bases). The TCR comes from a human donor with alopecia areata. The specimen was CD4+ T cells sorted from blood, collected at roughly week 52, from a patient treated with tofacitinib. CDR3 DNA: TGTGCCAGCAGCTTGTACGGGGGAGAGTATGGCTACACCTTC. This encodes CASSLYGGEYGYTF.